These 15 T cell receptor beta chains originate from one sample sequenced in a study of blood T cell repertoires in COVID-19. Measured with immunoSEQ multiplex PCR; TCRdb has only the in-frame clones, and not every one. The table records a few hundred thousand clones, nearly 90% of them present only once. Specimen: PBMCs or T cells enriched from blood (not recorded which). These receptors came from a man younger than 40 who had been exposed to COVID-19.

The chain links TRBV6-5 to TRBJ2-5, with a weak D call TRBD2 (5 bases). Trimming removed 0 bases at V and 4 bases at J, with 12 bases between. This CDR3 region has 15 residues. Germline V gives CDR1 MNHEY, CDR2 SVGAGI. Written as DNA, the CDR3 is TGTGCCAGCAGTTACTCAACGACGGGATTAGAGACCCAGTACTTC. This sequence encodes CASSYSTTGLETQYF.

The chain links TRBV7-2 to TRBJ1-5; TRBD1 might be the D (6 bases). CDR1 is SGHTA and CDR2 is FQGNSA in the germline V gene. The CDR3 runs to 14 residues. With 4 bases removed from V and 2 bases from J, the gap between germline ends came to 9 bases. This CDR3 is CASSYRAGNQPQHF. The CDR3 bases are TGTGCCAGCAGCTACAGGGCTGGCAATCAGCCCCAGCATTTT.

The rearrangement links TRBV4-1 to TRBJ1-1; TRBD1 matches 9 bases. The CDR3 length is 15 residues. V shed 4 bases and J 5 bases; nucleotides not matched to a gene: 8. CDR1 and CDR2 from the germline V gene are MGHRA and YSYEKL. The CDR3 loop is CASSLTTGGVTEAFF. CDR3 nucleotide sequence: TGCGCCAGCAGCCTCACGACAGGGGGGGTAACTGAAGCTTTCTTT.

The J gene is TRBJ1-3, the V gene TRBV4-1; D gene unclear. The CDR3 consists of 15 residues. Germline V gene lookup returns CDR1 MGHRA and CDR2 YSYEKL. V lost 2 bases, J lost 0 bases, and 8 bases lay in between. The CDR3: CASSQTAFSGNTIYF. CDR3 nucleotides: TGCGCCAGCAGCCAAACAGCCTTCTCTGGAAACACCATATATTTT.

The rearrangement joins TRBV4-1 to TRBJ1-1, with TRBD1 as a possible D gene (5 bases). Germline CDR1 reads MGHRA; CDR2 reads YSYEKL. Trimming pared 6 bases from V and 5 bases from J, leaving 13 bases between. This CDR3 is 13 amino acids long. This CDR3 reads CASRASGGTEAFF. The CDR3 DNA follows: TGCGCCAGCAGGGCCTCGGGGGGAACTGAAGCTTTCTTT.

V gene TRBV5-4 combines with J gene TRBJ2-1; 9 bases align to TRBD2. Germline trimming cut 4 bases from V and 4 bases from J; bases unmatched to any gene: 6. The CDR3 is made up of 15 amino acids. Per the germline V gene, CDR1 is SGHNT and CDR2 is YYREEE (reference sequence). As DNA, the CDR3 is TGTGCCAGCAGCCCCGATAGCGGGGGTTACAATGAGCAGTTCTTC. Amino acid sequence: CASSPDSGGYNEQFF.

The chain is built from TRBV5-4 and TRBJ2-1; D not resolved. The V gene lost 4 bases and the J gene lost 6 bases, with 14 bases spanning the gap. The germline V gene encodes CDR1 SGHNT and CDR2 YYREEE (reference sequence). The CDR3 length is 14 residues. CDR3 bases: TGTGCCAGCAGCACACCTGGTCTTTCCAATGAGCAGTTCTTC. Translating it yields CASSTPGLSNEQFF.

This clone was picked up one time. The J gene is TRBJ2-5, the V gene TRBV2, with D unclear. The CDR3 runs to 12 residues. The V gene's germline CDR1 is SNHLY and CDR2 FYNNEI. V dropped 4 bases and J dropped 4 bases, with 7 bases sitting between them. CDR3 sequence: CASSAVAETQYF. The CDR3 bases are TGTGCCAGCAGTGCAGTGGCAGAGACCCAGTACTTC.

The chain combines TRBV19 with TRBJ2-1; D not certain. This CDR3 contains 12 residues. The germline V and J ends were trimmed by 5 bases and 9 bases, with 11 bases remaining between them. The germline CDR1 and CDR2 sequences are LNHDA and SQIVND (reference sequence). The CDR3 nucleotides are TGTGCCAGTAGTCGACACGTCGGTGAGCAGTTCTTC. Amino acid sequence: CASSRHVGEQFF. The complete variable domain, with remaining parts taken from reference TRBV19 and TRBJ2-1, reads DGGITQSPKYLFRKEGQNVTLSCEQNLNHDAMYWYRQDPGQGLRLIYYSQIVNDFQKGDIAEGYSVSREKKESFPLTVTSAQKNPTAFYLCASSRHVGEQFFGPGTRLTVL.

The chain has TRBV10-3 and TRBJ2-5; the match to TRBD2 covers 9 bases. J lost 3 bases, V lost 4 bases, and 3 bases had no gene match. The CDR3 totals 14 residues. CDR1 is ENHRY and CDR2 is SYGVKD in the germline V gene. This CDR3 is CAISGSGGKETQYF. DNA of the CDR3: TGTGCCATCAGTGGTAGCGGGGGAAAAGAGACCCAGTACTTC.

V and J are TRBV4-1 and TRBJ1-1, with D unresolved. The CDR3 consists of 15 residues. V lost 0 bases to trimming and J lost 1 base, with 9 bases between them. Germline V lookup: CDR1 MGHRA, CDR2 YSYEKL. This CDR3 reads CASSQDAPGNTEAFF. DNA of the CDR3: TGCGCCAGCAGCCAAGATGCGCCGGGGAACACTGAAGCTTTCTTT.

The chain is built from TRBV6-5 and TRBJ2-5; 7 positions match TRBD1. In germline, CDR1 is MNHEY, CDR2 SVGAGI. V was pared by 2 bases and J by 5 bases, with 5 bases of the junction left unmatched. This CDR3 contains 14 residues. Here the CDR3 reads CASSYIGGSETQYF. CDR3 sequence (DNA): TGTGCCAGCAGTTACATAGGGGGCTCGGAGACCCAGTACTTC.

The gene calls are TRBV25-1 and TRBJ2-1; no clear D. Germline V lookup: CDR1 MGHDK, CDR2 SYGVNS. The ends were cut back, 8 bases at V and 0 bases at J, with 5 bases in the middle. This CDR3 has 12 residues. CDR3 sequence (DNA): TGTGCCAGCGCGAGCTCCTACAATGAGCAGTTCTTC. This gives the protein CASASSYNEQFF. The entire variable domain, with the rest obtained from reference TRBV25-1 and TRBJ2-1, is as follows: EADIYQTPRYLVIGTGKKITLECSQTMGHDKMYWYQQDPGMELHLIHYSYGVNSTEKGDLSSESTVSRIRTEHFPLTLESARPSHTSQYLCASASSYNEQFFGPGTRLTVL.

This chain uses TRBV30 with TRBJ2-3; no definite D call. The CDR3 extends over 12 amino acids. V was pared by 5 bases and J by 6 bases, with 12 bases between. Germline CDR1 GTSNPN, CDR2 SVGIG (reference sequence). CDR3 region: CAWGPIRDTQYF. CDR3 in DNA: TGTGCCTGGGGCCCTATCAGGGATACGCAGTATTTT.

The chain employs TRBV5-1 and TRBJ2-3, with 9 bases matching TRBD2. CDR3 size: 16 residues. The ends lost 3 bases at V and 4 bases at J; junction bases unmatched: 9. Germline loops: CDR1 SGHRS, CDR2 YFSETQ. For the CDR3, the DNA is TGCGCCAGCAGCTGGGGGCTAGCGGGGTTGTCAGATACGCAGTATTTT. Protein: CASSWGLAGLSDTQYF.